The entry below describes one TCR beta chain. Its specificity is unknown. This record belongs to a study of T cell responses to AZD1222 COVID-19 vaccine. Broader study findings: Unmutated regions of variants are reportedly targeted by nearly half of spike-specific TCRs.

V dropped 0 bases and J dropped 5 bases, with 11 bases sitting between them. This CDR3 is built from 15 residues. Per germline, CDR1 MNHNY and CDR2 SVGAGI (reference sequence). Generated by immunoSEQ multiplex PCR, the TCRdb table keeps only in-frame clones and is missing some. The data hold roughly 79,000 clones, with about 90% observed a single time. The sequencing used peripheral blood, collected on day 0 of MenACWY control vaccination. The clonotype comes from an adult in good health. The V gene is TRBV6-6, the J gene TRBJ1-5; a possible D gene is TRBD1 (6 bases). CDR3 protein: CASSYSFRGDQPQHF. In DNA form, the CDR3 reads TGTGCCAGCAGTTACTCTTTCAGGGGTGATCAGCCCCAGCATTTT.